This T cell receptor (beta chain) appears in the sequencing data of a study of T cells in Graves' hyperthyroidism and ophthalmopathy. Study conclusions and caveats: Researchers found most expanded thyroid clonotypes above 0.001 in blood as well.

The CDR3 sequence is 12 residues long. Germline CDR1 and CDR2: SGHDN and FVKESK. V lost 10 bases to trimming and J lost 3 bases, with 12 bases between them. Stable Graves' hyperthyroidism denoted no ophthalmopathy progression over 18 months. Patients showing uncontrolled infection, other autoimmune disease, pregnancy or lactation were ineligible. What was amplified from RNA transcripts were TCR beta CDR3 regions. RT-PCR in the first round (using the HTBI primer set) targeted the TCR CDR3. TCRdb re-analysed the multiplex PCR reads in MiXCR, keeping a single row per CDR3 protein. This sample carries 300,000 to 450,000 distinct CDR3 sequences, approximately 25% of them seen once, and the ten largest clones take over 70%. In this sample, this clonotype turned up a few times. Its antigen is currently unknown.

The sequenced material came from blood. The chain uses TRBV14 and TRBJ1-2, with D possibly matching TRBD1 (5 bases). This TCR came from a man between 50 and 59 years old with Graves' hyperthyroidism. The CDR3 reads CATYDSHYGYTF. The CDR3 DNA sequence: TGTGCCACCTACGACAGCCACTATGGCTACACCTTC.